The 7 T cell receptor beta chains given below trace back to one sample, sequenced in a study of cytomegalovirus exposure and HLA in healthy donors. It was with 60 Vbeta and 13 Jbeta primers that the PCR ran. Generated by immunoSEQ multiplex PCR, the TCRdb table keeps only in-frame clones and is missing some. The repertoire holds some 130,000 clones, with roughly four fifths as singletons. Input material: PBMCs. Receptors were obtained from a young man in good health and CMV-seronegative.

This CDR3 reads CASSATTGGGIPYEQYF. The CDR3 coding sequence is TGCGCCAGCAGCGCGACCACAGGGGGGGGTATTCCCTACGAGCAGTACTTC. The chain joins TRBV5-1 to TRBJ2-7; weak D call: TRBD1 (8 bases). The germline V gene encodes CDR1 SGHRS and CDR2 YFSETQ. This CDR3 is 17 amino acids long. V lost 4 bases to trimming and J lost 2 bases, with 22 bases between them.

The chain recombines TRBV27 with TRBJ2-7; TRBD2 matches at 7 bases. The CDR3 is 15 amino acids. The J segment lost 4 bases and the V segment lost 2 bases, leaving 8 bases of the junction unmatched. Germline V gene lookup returns CDR1 MNHEY and CDR2 SMNVEV (reference sequence). CDR3 nucleotide sequence: TGTGCCAGCAGTTTAAGTGGGGGGGTACTGTACGAGCAGTACTTC. Its protein product is CASSLSGGVLYEQYF.

About this clone itself: One end of the junction is discordant with germline, which a read error may explain. The chain combines TRBV7-7 with TRBJ1-6, with 10 bases aligning to TRBD1. The V gene's germline CDR1 is SSHAT and CDR2 FNYEAQ (reference sequence). The CDR3 extends over 15 amino acids. The CDR3 is CASSGRDRGRSPLHF. CDR3 in DNA: TGTGCTAGCAGCGGCCGGGACAGGGGTCGTTCACCCCTCCACTTT. The full variable domain, in which reference TRBV7-7 and TRBJ1-6 provide the parts outside the CDR3, is GAGVSQSPRYKVTKRGQDVTLRCDPISSHATLYWYQQALGQGPEFLTYFNYEAQPDKSGLPSDRFSAERPEGSISTLTIQRTEQRDSAMYRCASSGRDRGRSPLHFGNGTRLTVT.

This chain joins TRBV18 and TRBJ2-2; D might be TRBD1 (5 bases). Between the trimmed V and J ends, which lost 4 bases and 0 bases, there was a span of 12 bases. From germline, CDR1 is KGHSH and CDR2 LQKENI. This CDR3 is 16 amino acids long. The CDR3 loop reads CASSRDSAANTGELFF. In DNA, the CDR3 is TGTGCCAGCTCACGCGACAGTGCTGCGAACACCGGGGAGCTGTTTTTT.

This clone was picked up a small number of times. The V and J genes are TRBV11-3 and TRBJ2-3; 15 bases fit TRBD2. The CDR3 length is 18 residues. V lost 4 bases, J lost 3 bases, and 8 bases stayed unmatched. From germline, CDR1 is SGHNT and CDR2 YENEEA. The DNA of the CDR3 is TGTGCCAGCAGCTCGTCAGGGACTAGCGGGAGGAAAACAGATACGCAGTATTTT. This codes for CASSSSGTSGRKTDTQYF.

This clone was seen just once. J is TRBJ2-1 and V is TRBV6-6, with 7 nucleotides matching TRBD2. This CDR3 comprises 16 residues. The trim removed 2 bases at V and 3 bases at J, leaving 7 bases unmatched. Per the germline V gene, CDR1 is MNHNY and CDR2 is SVGAGI (reference sequence). CDR3 DNA sequence: TGTGCCAGCAGTTACCCTTTCCGGGAGGTCTACAATGAGCAGTTCTTC. Translation gives CASSYPFREVYNEQFF.

CDR3 region: CASSPNFGNTEAFF. DNA of the CDR3: TGTGCCAGCAGCCCGAACTTCGGGAACACTGAAGCTTTCTTT. This chain connects TRBV5-6 to TRBJ1-1; the D is unclear. The CDR3 runs to 14 residues. The ends were cut back, 4 bases at V and 1 base at J, with 11 bases in the middle. Germline values: CDR1 SGHDT, CDR2 YYEEEE.